This T cell receptor beta chain was captured by sequencing in a study of cytomegalovirus exposure and HLA in healthy donors. Study-wide results and limits: For most TCR sequences rarity was the rule, although some public TCRs occurred in many donors. Altogether, 170 or so TCR beta chains were recorded as cytomegalovirus-associated. In a later analysis, at a false discovery rate of 0.05, about 16,000 TCR beta sequences matched HLA alleles.

PCR amplification relied on 60 Vbeta primers (plus 13 Jbeta primers). Assay: immunoSEQ multiplex PCR; the TCRdb copy retains only in-frame clones and omits some. The data contain more than 140,000 clones, about 75% of them singletons. The CDR3 loop spans 15 amino acids. J lost 4 bases, V lost 5 bases, and 5 bases had no gene match. CDR1 and CDR2 from the germline V gene are SGHVS and FNYEAQ. Remarks on this clone: The antigen is unknown.

The clonotype comes from a man aged 40-49 years in good health and CMV-seronegative. The chain combines TRBV7-6 with TRBJ2-1; TRBD2 agrees at 10 bases. Input material: PBMCs. This chain's CDR3 is CASSPGLAKYNEQFF. In DNA form, the CDR3 reads TGTGCCAGCAGCCCGGGACTAGCGAAGTACAATGAGCAGTTCTTC.